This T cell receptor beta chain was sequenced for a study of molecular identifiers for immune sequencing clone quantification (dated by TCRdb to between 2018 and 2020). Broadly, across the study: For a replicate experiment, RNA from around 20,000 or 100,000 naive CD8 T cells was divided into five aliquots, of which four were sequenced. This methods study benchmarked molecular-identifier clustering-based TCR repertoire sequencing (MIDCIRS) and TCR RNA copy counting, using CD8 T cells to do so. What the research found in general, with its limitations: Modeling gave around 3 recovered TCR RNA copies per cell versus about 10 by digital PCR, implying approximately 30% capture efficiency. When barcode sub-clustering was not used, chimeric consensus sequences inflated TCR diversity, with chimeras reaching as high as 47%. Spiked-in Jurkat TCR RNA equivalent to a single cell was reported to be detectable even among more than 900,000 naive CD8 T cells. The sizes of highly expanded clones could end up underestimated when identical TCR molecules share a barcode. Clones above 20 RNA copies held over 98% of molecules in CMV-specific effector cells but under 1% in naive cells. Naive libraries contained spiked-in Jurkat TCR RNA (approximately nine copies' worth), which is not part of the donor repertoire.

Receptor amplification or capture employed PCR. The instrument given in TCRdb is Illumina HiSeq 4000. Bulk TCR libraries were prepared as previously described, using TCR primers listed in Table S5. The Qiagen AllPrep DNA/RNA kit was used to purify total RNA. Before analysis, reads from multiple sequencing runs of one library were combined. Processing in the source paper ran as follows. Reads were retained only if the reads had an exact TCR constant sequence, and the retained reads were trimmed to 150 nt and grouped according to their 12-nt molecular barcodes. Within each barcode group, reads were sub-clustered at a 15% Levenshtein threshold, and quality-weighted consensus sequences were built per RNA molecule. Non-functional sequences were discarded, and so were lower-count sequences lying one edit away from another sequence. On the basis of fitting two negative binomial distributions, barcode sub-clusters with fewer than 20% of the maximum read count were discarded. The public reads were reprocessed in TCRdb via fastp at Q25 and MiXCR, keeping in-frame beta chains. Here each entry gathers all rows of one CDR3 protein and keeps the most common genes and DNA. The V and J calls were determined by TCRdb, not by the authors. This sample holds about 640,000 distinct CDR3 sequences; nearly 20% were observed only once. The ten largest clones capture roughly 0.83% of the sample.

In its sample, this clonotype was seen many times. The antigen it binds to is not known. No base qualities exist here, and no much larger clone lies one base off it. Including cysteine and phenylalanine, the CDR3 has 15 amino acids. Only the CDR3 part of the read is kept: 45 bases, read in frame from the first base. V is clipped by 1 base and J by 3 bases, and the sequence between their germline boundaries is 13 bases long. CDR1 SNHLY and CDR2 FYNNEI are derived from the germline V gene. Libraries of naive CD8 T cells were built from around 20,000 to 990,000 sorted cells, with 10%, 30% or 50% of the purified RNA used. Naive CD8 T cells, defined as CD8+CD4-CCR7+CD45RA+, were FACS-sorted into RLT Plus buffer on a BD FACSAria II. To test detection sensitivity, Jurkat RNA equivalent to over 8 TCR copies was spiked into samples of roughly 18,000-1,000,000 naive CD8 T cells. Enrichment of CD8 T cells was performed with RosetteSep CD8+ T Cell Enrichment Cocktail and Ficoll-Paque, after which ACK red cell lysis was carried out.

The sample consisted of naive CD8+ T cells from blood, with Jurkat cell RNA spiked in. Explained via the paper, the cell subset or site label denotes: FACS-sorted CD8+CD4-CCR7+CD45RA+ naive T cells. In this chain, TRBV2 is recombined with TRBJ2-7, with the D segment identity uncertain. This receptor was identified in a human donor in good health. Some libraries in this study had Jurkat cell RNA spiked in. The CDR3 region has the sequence CASSEDLIAYYEQYF. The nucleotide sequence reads TGTGCCAGCAGTGAAGACTTGATAGCCTACTACGAGCAGTACTTC.